Shown below are 18 T cell receptor beta chains from a single sample sequenced in a study of blood T cell repertoires in COVID-19. The assay was immunoSEQ multiplex PCR, and TCRdb's table has in-frame clones only and misses some. The sample holds roughly 310,000 clones, around 89% seen once. Sequenced material: peripheral blood. Every receptor here comes from a woman between 50 and 59 years old with active or convalescent COVID-19.

The V call is TRBV2, the J call TRBJ1-5; D call uncertain. Trimming removed 2 bases at V and 5 bases at J, with 10 bases between. The CDR3 is 14 residues long. The germline V gene encodes CDR1 SNHLY and CDR2 FYNNEI. CDR3 coding DNA: TGTGCCAGCAGTGAATCGGGGTTGTATCAGCCCCAGCATTTT. Its translation: CASSESGLYQPQHF.

This clone has more than one count but fewer than ten. This chain connects TRBV23-1 to TRBJ2-7; D remains unclear. TRBV23-1 is filed as an ORF, its function uncertain. The CDR3 runs to 15 residues. The ends were cut back, 1 base at V and 3 bases at J, with 13 bases in the middle. In nucleotides, the CDR3 is TGCGCCAGCAGTCAATGTAGGCGGCGTGACTACGAGCAGTACTTC. It encodes CASSQCRRRDYEQYF.

The chain uses TRBV28 and TRBJ1-2, with 7 bases fitting TRBD1. CDR1 and CDR2 (germline): MDHEN, SYDVKM. With V trimmed by 5 bases and J by 1 base, 4 bases remained unmatched. The CDR3 has 14 residues. The CDR3 loop reads CASSTGAVNYGYTF. The CDR3 DNA reads as TGTGCCAGCAGTACAGGGGCCGTTAACTATGGCTACACCTTC.

This chain uses TRBV11-3 with TRBJ2-1; 11 nucleotides line up with TRBD2. Germline CDR1 SGHNT, CDR2 YENEEA. This CDR3 has 15 amino acids. Trimming cost V 4 bases and J 5 bases; bases outside gene matches: 4. This CDR3 reads CASSYGTSGHNEQFF. CDR3 sequence (DNA): TGTGCCAGCAGCTACGGGACTAGCGGCCACAATGAGCAGTTCTTC.

The chain combines TRBV6-1 with TRBJ1-6; 7 bases are shared with TRBD1. V lost 2 bases, J lost 9 bases, and 4 bases stayed unmatched. This CDR3 has 14 residues. Germline CDR1 and CDR2: MNHNS and SASEGT. CDR3 protein: CASSESGGRSPLHF. CDR3 nucleotide sequence: TGTGCCAGCAGTGAATCAGGGGGACGTTCACCCCTCCACTTT.

The genes are TRBV2 and TRBJ1-2, with no clear D. CDR1 SNHLY and CDR2 FYNNEI come from the germline V gene. The CDR3 has 11 amino acids. The V gene lost 7 bases and the J gene lost 4 bases, with 7 bases spanning the gap. CDR3 amino acids: CASTGIYGYTF. The DNA for the CDR3 is TGTGCCAGCACCGGGATCTATGGCTACACCTTC.

This sequence joins TRBV4-1 and TRBJ2-1, with D perhaps matching TRBD2 (5 bases). CDR3 length equals 15 residues. Germline V gene sequence: CDR1 MGHRA, CDR2 YSYEKL. Deletions cut 0 bases from V and 3 bases from J, with 9 bases between. CDR3 amino acids: CASSQDPGNYNEQFF. For the CDR3, the DNA is TGCGCCAGCAGCCAAGATCCCGGGAACTACAATGAGCAGTTCTTC.

This clone was counted only a few times. This rearrangement joins TRBV28 to TRBJ1-3; 9 bases line up with TRBD1. Germline CDR1 reads MDHEN; CDR2 reads SYDVKM. V gave up 5 bases and J gave up 7 bases; unmatched junction bases: 12. The CDR3 loop spans 16 amino acids. The CDR3 loop reads CASSPLTGGAPNTIYF. The CDR3 DNA reads as TGTGCCAGCAGTCCTCTAACAGGGGGCGCCCCGAACACCATATATTTT.

This chain uses TRBV5-4 with TRBJ2-7, with 7 bases fitting TRBD2. The CDR3 length is 14 residues. J gave up 2 bases and V 4 bases, and 6 bases lay outside the gene matches. CDR1 and CDR2 from the germline V gene are SGHNT and YYREEE (reference sequence). The CDR3 region has the DNA TGTGCCAGCAGCCAAGGGAGGGAGACCTACGAGCAGTACTTC. This gives the protein CASSQGRETYEQYF. Full variable domain (outside the CDR3, taken from reference TRBV5-4 and TRBJ2-7): ETGVTQSPTHLIKTRGQQVTLRCSSQSGHNTVSWYQQALGQGPQFIFQYYREEENGRGNFPPRFSGLQFPNYSSELNVNALELDDSALYLCASSQGRETYEQYFGPGTRLTVT.

The J gene is TRBJ1-2, the V gene TRBV7-8, with 9 bases fitting TRBD1. The V gene's germline CDR1 is SGHVS and CDR2 FQNEAQ. CDR3 length: 13 residues. The V gene end was trimmed by 5 bases and the J gene end by 8 bases; junction bases not matched to a gene: 6. The CDR3 DNA reads TGTGCCAGCAGCAAACAGGGGGCGGGGGGCTACACCTTC. Amino acids: CASSKQGAGGYTF.

V usage is TRBV30 and J usage is TRBJ2-2, with 9 bases aligning to TRBD1. Looked up from germline, CDR1 is GTSNPN and CDR2 is SVGIG (reference sequence). The CDR3 sequence is 15 residues long. Trimming removed 2 bases from V and 4 bases from J; junction bases left unmatched: 5. The CDR3 spells CAWSHRGRGTGELFF. In nucleotides, the CDR3 is TGTGCCTGGAGTCACAGGGGGCGGGGCACCGGGGAGCTGTTTTTT.

V is TRBV5-1 and J is TRBJ2-3, with TRBD2 matching 8 bases. The germline V gene has CDR1 SGHRS and CDR2 YFSETQ. The J segment lost 5 bases and the V segment lost 3 bases, leaving 5 bases of the junction unmatched. The CDR3 is made up of 14 amino acids. The CDR3 nucleotides read TGCGCCAGCAGCTCCGGGGGGGCCGGAGATACGCAGTATTTT. It specifies CASSSGGAGDTQYF.

This clone came up a few times. The gene calls are TRBV28 and TRBJ1-5; the D gene is possibly TRBD1 (6 bases). Trimming pared 1 base from V and 4 bases from J, leaving 11 bases between. CDR1 MDHEN and CDR2 SYDVKM come from the germline V gene. CDR3 length: 15 residues. The CDR3 is CASSLSTGQNQPQHF. The DNA for the CDR3 is TGTGCCAGCAGTTTATCGACAGGACAGAATCAGCCCCAGCATTTT. The entire variable domain, with the rest obtained from reference TRBV28 and TRBJ1-5, is as follows: DVKVTQSSRYLVKRTGEKVFLECVQDMDHENMFWYRQDPGLGLRLIYFSYDVKMKEKGDIPEGYSVSREKKERFSLILESASTNQTSMYLCASSLSTGQNQPQHFGDGTRLSIL.

This chain uses TRBV30 with TRBJ2-6; TRBD1 aligns across 7 bases. This CDR3 has 15 residues. Per the germline V gene, CDR1 is GTSNPN and CDR2 is SVGIG (reference sequence). The V segment lost 5 bases and the J segment 0 bases; nucleotides outside the gene matches: 4. The CDR3 reads CAWDRDLSGANVLTF. CDR3 DNA: TGTGCCTGGGACAGGGACCTCTCTGGGGCCAACGTCCTGACTTTC.

The chain uses TRBV2 and TRBJ1-1, with D perhaps TRBD1 (5 bases). There are 13 residues in the CDR3. V lost 10 bases to trimming and J lost 2 bases, with 14 bases between them. Per germline, CDR1 SNHLY and CDR2 FYNNEI. CDR3 residues: CATSEGFNTEAFF. CDR3 coding DNA: TGTGCCACCTCGGAGGGGTTTAACACTGAAGCTTTCTTT.

Worth noting for this clone: Distinct nucleotide sequences in the sample also encode this CDR3. The V and J genes are TRBV5-1 and TRBJ1-4, with D uncertain. This CDR3 spans 14 amino acids. V was shortened by 1 base and J by 4 bases, with 8 bases between the two germline ends. CDR1 SGHRS and CDR2 YFSETQ come from the germline V gene. Here the CDR3 DNA reads TGCGCCAGCAGCTTGTCGGGTGTTAATGAAAAACTGTTTTTT. It yields the protein CASSLSGVNEKLFF.

The chain combines TRBV7-9 with TRBJ2-2, with 10 nucleotides matching TRBD1. The V and J ends lost 5 bases and 6 bases, in that order; junction bases with no gene match: 9. The CDR3 extends over 16 amino acids. CDR1 and CDR2 from the germline V gene are SEHNR and FQNEAQ (reference sequence). The CDR3 here is CASSPGQGEHSGELFF. CDR3 in DNA: TGTGCCAGCAGCCCCGGACAGGGGGAACATTCCGGGGAGCTGTTTTTT.

The chain couples TRBV19 to TRBJ2-7; no reliable D call. The CDR3 runs to 14 residues. Germline-derived CDR1 and CDR2 are LNHDA and SQIVND (reference sequence). V dropped 0 bases and J dropped 0 bases, with 6 bases sitting between them. The CDR3 coding sequence is TGTGCCAGTAGTATAGATCTGAGCTCCTACGAGCAGTACTTC. It translates to CASSIDLSSYEQYF.